The 16 T cell receptor beta chains presented below share a single source sample, sequenced in a study of cytomegalovirus exposure and HLA in healthy donors. The PCR made use of 60 Vbeta and 13 Jbeta primers. Produced via immunoSEQ multiplex PCR; TCRdb's table is partial and in-frame only. The table shows around 150,000 clones, with about three quarters occurring only once. Sequencing used PBMCs. The receptors were gathered from a man aged 35 to 55 in good health and CMV-seronegative.

In DNA, the CDR3 is TGTGCCAGCAAACGGGACAGCTTCACAGATACGCAGTATTTT. Translated, it gives CASKRDSFTDTQYF. J is TRBJ2-3 and V is TRBV6-4; 7 bases fit TRBD1. CDR3 length equals 14 residues. J was trimmed by 2 bases and V by 7 bases; bases with no gene match: 6. Germline V gives CDR1 MRHNA, CDR2 SNTAGT.

The genes are TRBV10-3 and TRBJ1-1; D possibly corresponds to TRBD1 (6 bases). This CDR3 is 13 amino acids long. V lost 11 bases to trimming and J lost 5 bases, with 18 bases between them. Per the germline V gene, CDR1 is ENHRY and CDR2 is SYGVKD. The CDR3 loop reads CAASPPGVTEAFF. Written as DNA, the CDR3 is TGTGCCGCGAGCCCTCCAGGGGTGACTGAAGCTTTCTTT.

This chain connects TRBV27 to TRBJ2-4, with 7 bases aligning to TRBD2. This CDR3 is built from 14 residues. V gave up 4 bases and J gave up 8 bases; unmatched junction bases: 8. The germline gives CDR1 MNHEY, CDR2 SMNVEV (reference sequence). The CDR3 sequence: CASSYHKRDYIQYF. The DNA of the CDR3 is TGTGCCAGCAGTTACCACAAGCGGGATTACATTCAGTACTTC.

As DNA, the CDR3 is TGCGCCAGCAGCCATCGGGCGGGCGGGGAGCTGTTTTTT. Residues: CASSHRAGGELFF. The chain employs TRBV4-1 and TRBJ2-2; D is possibly TRBD2 (5 bases). CDR1 is MGHRA, CDR2 YSYEKL, per germline. V was clipped by 3 bases and J by 7 bases, with 9 bases between them. The CDR3 loop spans 13 amino acids.

This clone was seen only once. V and J are TRBV11-3 and TRBJ2-1; possibly TRBD1 for D (6 bases). CDR3 size: 14 residues. CDR1 is SGHNT and CDR2 is YENEEA in the germline V gene. V lost 2 bases, J lost 6 bases, and 11 bases lay in between. CDR3 nucleotides: TGTGCCAGCAGCTTATTCAGGGGCAGCAATGAGCAGTTCTTC. It encodes CASSLFRGSNEQFF.

The rearrangement joins TRBV27 to TRBJ1-1; D is perhaps TRBD1 (6 bases). The CDR3 loop spans 15 amino acids. CDR1 and CDR2 (germline): MNHEY, SMNVEV (reference sequence). V shed 4 bases and J shed 1 base, with 13 bases lying between them. The CDR3 reads CASSYYRDGNTEAFF. The CDR3 DNA reads TGTGCCAGCAGTTACTACAGGGATGGGAACACTGAAGCTTTCTTT.

The rearrangement uses TRBV7-8 and TRBJ2-5, with 13 bases identical to TRBD2. Losses at the gene ends were 1 base for V and 0 bases for J; bases not matched to a gene: 5. CDR3 length equals 18 residues. Germline V gene data show CDR1 as SGHVS and CDR2 as FQNEAQ. As DNA, the CDR3 is TGTGCCAGCAGCTTAGGCGGACTAGCGGGGGTCTACCAAGAGACCCAGTACTTC. This gives the protein CASSLGGLAGVYQETQYF.

This chain links TRBV7-9 with TRBJ2-1; D unresolved. Trimming took 3 bases from V and 2 from J, leaving 14 bases between them. In germline, CDR1 is SEHNR, CDR2 FQNEAQ (reference sequence). The CDR3 sequence is 16 residues long. The CDR3 sequence is CASSLTRQPPYNEQFF. CDR3 coding DNA: TGTGCCAGCAGCTTGACACGGCAACCCCCCTACAATGAGCAGTTCTTC.

This clone was picked up a small number of times. This rearrangement joins TRBV27 to TRBJ2-7, with 10 bases that match TRBD1. The V segment lost 5 bases and the J segment 4 bases; nucleotides outside the gene matches: 8. The CDR3 totals 15 residues. CDR1 and CDR2 from the germline V gene are MNHEY and SMNVEV (reference sequence). This chain's CDR3 is CASSHGQGGGYEQYF. CDR3 DNA: TGTGCCAGCAGTCACGGACAGGGGGGTGGGTACGAGCAGTACTTC.

This clone was seen once. The CDR3 loop is CASKQGAAKNIQYF. The CDR3 coding sequence is TGCGCCAGCAAACAGGGGGCCGCCAAAAACATTCAGTACTTC. The chain recombines TRBV10-1 with TRBJ2-4; 9 nucleotides match TRBD1. The CDR3 runs to 14 residues. Germline V gene data show CDR1 as WNHNN and CDR2 as SYGVQD (reference sequence). The V and J ends lost 7 bases and 1 base, in that order; junction bases with no gene match: 2.

The chain joins TRBV29-1 to TRBJ1-1, with D tentatively TRBD1 (6 bases). The V gene's germline CDR1 is SQVTM and CDR2 ANQGSEA. There are 12 residues in the CDR3. Trimming removed 6 bases from V and 3 bases from J, with 11 bases in between. The CDR3 DNA is TGCAGCGTCGGACAGTGGGACACTGAAGCTTTCTTT. It encodes CSVGQWDTEAFF.

The rearrangement uses TRBV5-1 and TRBJ2-7, with D possibly TRBD1 on 6 matching bases. V lost 0 bases and J lost 2, with 18 bases in between. From germline, CDR1 is SGHRS and CDR2 YFSETQ. The CDR3 contains 17 residues. This chain's CDR3 is CASSLAFSTGVTYEQYF. The CDR3 coding sequence is TGCGCCAGCAGCTTGGCGTTTTCGACAGGCGTAACCTACGAGCAGTACTTC.

The chain couples TRBV7-9 to TRBJ1-4; TRBD1 is a possible D gene (6 bases). Trimming stripped 5 bases from V and 1 base from J, with 11 bases between. The CDR3 runs to 15 residues. CDR1 is SEHNR, CDR2 FQNEAQ, per germline (reference sequence). This chain's CDR3 is CASSTPDRTNEKLFF. CDR3 in DNA: TGTGCCAGCAGCACCCCGGACAGAACTAATGAAAAACTGTTTTTT.

The chain links TRBV27 to TRBJ2-3; 9 bases agree with TRBD2. There are 15 residues in the CDR3. Germline CDR1 reads MNHEY; CDR2 reads SMNVEV (reference sequence). Trimming cost V 2 bases and J 6 bases; bases outside gene matches: 6. The CDR3 here is CASSLTAGGIDTQYF. CDR3 nucleotides: TGTGCCAGCAGTTTAACGGCGGGGGGGATCGATACGCAGTATTTT.

V gene TRBV9 combines with J gene TRBJ1-2; possible D gene TRBD1, 6 bases. Trimming cost V 3 bases and J 0 bases, with 12 bases left between them. CDR1 and CDR2 from the germline V gene are SGDLS and YYNGEE. The length of the CDR3 is 15 residues. CDR3 sequence: CASSAGQLPNYGYTF. Written as DNA, the CDR3 is TGTGCCAGCAGCGCAGGACAGCTTCCTAACTATGGCTACACCTTC.

The chain carries TRBV19 and TRBJ2-7; no clear D gene. This CDR3 has 15 amino acids. Germline V gene sequence: CDR1 LNHDA, CDR2 SQIVND (reference sequence). V lost 3 bases and J 0 bases, leaving 12 bases between the germline ends. CDR3 residues: CASSILYKSSYEQYF. In DNA, the CDR3 is TGTGCCAGTAGTATCCTCTATAAAAGCTCCTACGAGCAGTACTTC.